This T cell receptor beta chain was retrieved from a study of graft-versus-host responses after intestinal transplantation. Study information: Among the recipients, transplants were multivisceral, liver-intestinal, or isolated intestinal. Uniformly, recipients were administered anti-thymocyte globulin induction with subsequent tacrolimus and steroids for around 3 years. General study findings and limits: GvH clones occurred in recipient marrow; some first appeared in ileum or blood. Allograft clonal ratios (graft-versus-host to host-versus-graft) were high in patients who had graft-donor T cell macrochimerism.

In regard to this clone: Antigen specificity is unknown.

Generated by immunoSEQ multiplex PCR, the TCRdb table keeps only in-frame clones and is missing some. This sample has 35,000 to 45,000 clones, with around nine tenths found just once. The sequencing here drew on PBMCs, taken 267 days after transplant. The sequence came from a human patient who received an intestinal transplant, so some T cells may come from the graft donor.

CDR3 bases: TGTGCCAGCAGCCACCGGATCGAGCAGTTCTTC. Its translation: CASSHRIEQFF. The V gene is TRBV11-3, the J gene TRBJ2-1; D is undetermined. Trimming removed 5 bases from V and 10 bases from J, with 9 bases in between. This CDR3 region has 11 residues. Germline loops: CDR1 SGHNT, CDR2 YENEEA.